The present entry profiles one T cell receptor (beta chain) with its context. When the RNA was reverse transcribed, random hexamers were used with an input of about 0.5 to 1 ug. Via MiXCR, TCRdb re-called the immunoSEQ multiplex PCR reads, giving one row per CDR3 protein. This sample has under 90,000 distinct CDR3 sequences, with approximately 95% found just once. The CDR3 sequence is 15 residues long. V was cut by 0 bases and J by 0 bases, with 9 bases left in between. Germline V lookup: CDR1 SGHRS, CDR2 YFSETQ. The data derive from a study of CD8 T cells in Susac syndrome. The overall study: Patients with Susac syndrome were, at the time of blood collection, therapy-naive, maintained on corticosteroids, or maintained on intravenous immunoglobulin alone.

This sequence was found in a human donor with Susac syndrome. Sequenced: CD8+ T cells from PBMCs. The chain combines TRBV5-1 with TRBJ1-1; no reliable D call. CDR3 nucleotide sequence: TGCGCCAGCAGCTTGGGACCTGCCTTGAACACTGAAGCTTTCTTT. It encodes CASSLGPALNTEAFF.